These 22 T cell receptor beta chains share one sample of origin, sequenced in a study of blood T cell repertoires in COVID-19. The method was immunoSEQ multiplex PCR; TCRdb's version includes in-frame clones alone and lacks a portion of them. This sample has about 45,000 clones, with approximately 90% found just once. The sequenced material came from peripheral blood. The receptors stem from a human donor in a cohort sampled during active COVID-19.

This clone was counted between two and nine times. The V call is TRBV12-3 or TRBV12-4, the J call TRBJ2-7; 7 bases align to TRBD1. V lost 5 bases and J lost 6; bases outside the gene matches: 1. The CDR3 sequence is 11 residues long. This CDR3 reads CASSNRGEQYF. Here the CDR3 DNA reads TGTGCCAGCAGTAACAGGGGCGAGCAGTACTTC.

This clone was detected once. The gene calls are TRBV5-1 and TRBJ1-3; D is ambiguous. V lost 0 bases and J 0 bases, leaving 7 bases between the germline ends. The CDR3 consists of 15 residues. Germline V gives CDR1 SGHRS, CDR2 YFSETQ. The CDR3 bases are TGCGCCAGCAGCTTGGAACGGGTCTCTGGAAACACCATATATTTT. Its protein product is CASSLERVSGNTIYF.

This clone was counted once. DNA for the CDR3: TGTGCCAGCAGCTTAGGGATGGGGGGGGTTCAGCCCCAGCATTTT. Encoded protein: CASSLGMGGVQPQHF. This sequence joins TRBV7-2 and TRBJ1-5, with a tentative D call TRBD1 (5 bases). The CDR3 consists of 15 residues. With 1 base removed from V and 6 bases from J, the gap between germline ends came to 13 bases. Germline V gives CDR1 SGHTA, CDR2 FQGNSA.

The rearrangement joins TRBV5-6 to TRBJ2-7, with TRBD1 matching 7 bases. Trimming at V came to 2 bases and at J to 0 bases, leaving 5 bases not matched to a gene. The CDR3 has 15 amino acids. The V gene's germline CDR1 is SGHDT and CDR2 YYEEEE. CDR3 loop: CASSFRQGFSYEQYF. The DNA of the CDR3 is TGTGCCAGCAGCTTTCGACAGGGATTCTCCTACGAGCAGTACTTC.

The rearrangement links TRBV29-1 to TRBJ1-5; 8 bases are shared with TRBD1. Unmatched junction bases numbered 5, after V lost 6 bases and J lost 1 base. The CDR3 loop spans 14 amino acids. Germline loops: CDR1 SQVTM, CDR2 ANQGSEA. The CDR3 region has the DNA TGCAGCGTATCTACAGGGGGGAGCAATCAGCCCCAGCATTTT. Its protein product is CSVSTGGSNQPQHF. The complete variable domain, with remaining parts taken from reference TRBV29-1 and TRBJ1-5, reads SAVISQKPSRDICQRGTSLTIQCQVDSQVTMMFWYRQQPGQSLTLIATANQGSEATYESGFVIDKFPISRPNLTFSTLTVSNMSPEDSSIYLCSVSTGGSNQPQHFGDGTRLSIL.

The genes are TRBV5-5 and TRBJ2-1; 11 bases match TRBD2. The CDR3 is made up of 16 amino acids. Germline V gene lookup returns CDR1 SGHKS and CDR2 YYEKEE (reference sequence). Trimming at V came to 2 bases and at J to 5 bases, leaving 6 bases not matched to a gene. DNA for the CDR3: TGTGCCAGCAGCTTTACCAGACTAGCGGGGCACAATGAGCAGTTCTTC. It codes for CASSFTRLAGHNEQFF.

The V and J genes are TRBV11-3 and TRBJ2-1; D may be TRBD1 (6 bases). V lost 1 base, J lost 8 bases, and 12 bases lay in between. Germline V CDR1 and CDR2: SGHNT, YENEEA. This CDR3 is 14 amino acids long. The CDR3 sequence: CASSLGQEADEQFF. CDR3 nucleotides: TGTGCCAGCAGCTTAGGACAGGAGGCGGATGAGCAGTTCTTC.

The rearrangement links TRBV15 to TRBJ2-5; D is possibly TRBD2 (7 bases). Germline V gene sequence: CDR1 LNHNV, CDR2 YYDKDF (reference sequence). Trimming pared 4 bases from V and 5 bases from J, leaving 14 bases between. CDR3 length: 14 amino acids. The CDR3 sequence: CATSKSRGGETQYF. Written as DNA, the CDR3 is TGTGCCACCAGCAAGAGCAGGGGAGGGGAGACCCAGTACTTC.

The CDR3 nucleotides are TGTGCCAGCAAAGGGGGCAGGGTCATAGGGACAGATACGCAGTATTTT. Amino acid sequence: CASKGGRVIGTDTQYF. This rearrangement joins TRBV2 to TRBJ2-3, with 7 bases aligning to TRBD1. Germline V gene lookup returns CDR1 SNHLY and CDR2 FYNNEI. The CDR3 is made up of 16 amino acids. V shed 7 bases and J 3 bases; nucleotides not matched to a gene: 13.

V is TRBV19 and J is TRBJ1-5; D not resolved. The CDR3 sequence is 15 residues long. Germline V lookup: CDR1 LNHDA, CDR2 SQIVND (reference sequence). The V end was cut by 5 bases, the J end by 8 bases, with 19 bases between. The CDR3 bases are TGTGCCAGTAGTCCGACTAGGAACTTGAGGGAGCCCCAGCATTTT. This translates into CASSPTRNLREPQHF.

This chain links TRBV10-3 with TRBJ2-2; D is undetermined. CDR1 ENHRY and CDR2 SYGVKD come from the germline V gene. The CDR3 covers 15 residues. Trimming took off 0 bases at V and 3 bases at J, with 8 bases between the two ends. The CDR3 region has the DNA TGTGCCATCAGTGAGTCGGGCAGGTACACCGGGGAGCTGTTTTTT. It translates to CAISESGRYTGELFF.

The chain is built from TRBV6-1 and TRBJ2-1; D is undetermined. V lost 3 bases to trimming and J lost 5 bases, with 14 bases between them. The CDR3 extends over 15 amino acids. The V gene's germline CDR1 is MNHNS and CDR2 SASEGT. The CDR3 loop is CASSDDNLLNNEQFF. The DNA for the CDR3 is TGTGCCAGCAGTGACGACAACCTCTTAAACAATGAGCAGTTCTTC.

The rearrangement joins TRBV29-1 to TRBJ2-3; 7 nucleotides agree with TRBD2. Germline lookup yields CDR1 SQVTM and CDR2 ANQGSEA. The CDR3 runs to 13 residues. V gave up 6 bases and J gave up 2 bases; unmatched junction bases: 5. The CDR3 here is CSVPGTNTDTQYF. The CDR3 DNA follows: TGCAGCGTACCCGGGACTAACACAGATACGCAGTATTTT.

This clone was recorded only once. J is TRBJ1-2 and V is TRBV5-6, with a weak D call TRBD1 (6 bases). The germline CDR1 and CDR2 sequences are SGHDT and YYEEEE. Trimming took 0 bases from V and 2 from J, leaving 20 bases between them. The CDR3 sequence is 18 residues long. The chain's CDR3 is CASSLEETTGVPNYGYTF. The CDR3 DNA is TGTGCCAGCAGCTTGGAGGAGACGACAGGAGTCCCCAACTATGGCTACACCTTC.

This chain connects TRBV4-2 to TRBJ2-7; 7 positions agree with TRBD2. The germline gives CDR1 LGHNA, CDR2 YNFKEQ. Trimming cost V 0 bases and J 6 bases; bases outside gene matches: 8. The CDR3 is 15 residues long. The CDR3 DNA reads as TGTGCCAGCAGCCAAGACGGCGCGGGAGTCCGCGAGCAGTACTTC. It codes for CASSQDGAGVREQYF.

The V call is TRBV6-6, the J call TRBJ1-2; perhaps TRBD1 as D (6 bases). Germline V gives CDR1 MNHNY, CDR2 SVGAGI (reference sequence). This CDR3 contains 12 residues. V shed 5 bases and J shed 14 bases, with 18 bases lying between them. This CDR3 is CASSRYRQEITF. DNA for the CDR3: TGTGCCAGCAGTCGTTACCGACAGGAAATTACCTTC.

J is TRBJ2-7 and V is TRBV3-1 (or the pseudogene TRBV3-2), with D tentatively TRBD2 (6 bases). There are 15 residues in the CDR3. V shed 0 bases and J shed 1 base, with 10 bases lying between them. Germline V CDR1 and CDR2: LGHDT, YNNKEL (reference sequence). The CDR3 sequence is CASSQDGGDSYEQYF. CDR3 DNA sequence: TGTGCCAGCAGCCAAGACGGCGGGGATTCCTACGAGCAGTACTTC.

Written as DNA, the CDR3 is TGTGCCAGCAGCGAGACAGGGGGCGATCAGCCCCAGCATTTT. Encoded protein: CASSETGGDQPQHF. The chain has TRBV5-5 and TRBJ1-5; 10 bases map to TRBD1. Germline V gene lookup returns CDR1 SGHKS and CDR2 YYEKEE (reference sequence). V shed 4 bases and J 5 bases; nucleotides not matched to a gene: 3. The CDR3 extends over 14 amino acids.

This chain uses TRBV19 with TRBJ2-1; tentative D call: TRBD1 (6 bases). Germline lookup yields CDR1 LNHDA and CDR2 SQIVND (reference sequence). The CDR3 contains 15 residues. Trimming left V 4 bases short and J 4 bases short, with 14 bases between. The chain's CDR3 is CASSTTGTSYNEQFF. In nucleotides, the CDR3 is TGTGCCAGTAGTACCACAGGGACGTCATACAATGAGCAGTTCTTC. The entire variable domain, with the rest obtained from reference TRBV19 and TRBJ2-1, is as follows: DGGITQSPKYLFRKEGQNVTLSCEQNLNHDAMYWYRQDPGQGLRLIYYSQIVNDFQKGDIAEGYSVSREKKESFPLTVTSAQKNPTAFYLCASSTTGTSYNEQFFGPGTRLTVL.

J is TRBJ2-5 and V is TRBV4-3; 13 nucleotides match TRBD2. V shed 0 bases and J 9 bases; nucleotides not matched to a gene: 13. Germline CDR1 LGHNA, CDR2 YSLEER. The CDR3 runs to 18 residues. In DNA form, the CDR3 reads TGCGCCAGCAGCCAAGAACCGCCTACTAGCGGGAGGGGCGCGGCCCAGTACTTC. Its protein is CASSQEPPTSGRGAAQYF.

The chain carries TRBV11-3 and TRBJ1-2; a possible D gene is TRBD1 (5 bases). This CDR3 region has 15 residues. Germline assignment: CDR1 SGHNT and CDR2 YENEEA. Trimming left V 5 bases short and J 2 bases short, with 15 bases between. As DNA, the CDR3 is TGTGCCAGCAGCGAATCTTACAGGTACAACTATGGCTACACCTTC. Translated: CASSESYRYNYGYTF.

This chain joins TRBV5-1 and TRBJ1-2; D gene unclear. The CDR3 is 14 residues long. Trimming pared 2 bases from V and 4 bases from J, leaving 12 bases between. Germline V gene data show CDR1 as SGHRS and CDR2 as YFSETQ. CDR3: CASSFLPGLYGYTF. The CDR3 DNA reads as TGCGCCAGCAGCTTTCTGCCAGGCCTCTATGGCTACACCTTC.